This section outlines one T cell receptor (beta chain) sequence together with its context. In the original analysis: The authors estimated nucleated cell counts from reference gene primer amplification. Profiling relied on immunoSEQ multiplex PCR, and the TCRdb table lists in-frame clones only, not all of them. D and trimming come from the DNA, and the V and J calls and clone size come from that table. This sample yields fewer than 120,000 clones, of which approximately 67% are seen a single time; approximately 8% belongs to the top ten. This record belongs to a study of blood T cell repertoires in COVID-19. Germline CDR1 and CDR2: SGDLS and YYNGEE. V dropped 0 bases and J dropped 7; count of bases not matched to a gene: 6. This CDR3 spans 15 amino acids.

The chain is built from TRBV9 and TRBJ2-1; 8 nucleotides align to TRBD2. This receptor was taken from a woman aged 55-75 years with acute or convalescent COVID-19. The source material was peripheral blood. The CDR3, as DNA: TGTGCCAGCAGCGTAGGTTTCGGGGGGGCGAATGAGCAGTTCTTC. As protein: CASSVGFGGANEQFF.